The 19 T cell receptor beta chains below come from one sample, sequenced in a study of blood T cells in healthy people across ages. For the second PCR, which ran for roughly 7 to 11 cycles, a sample-barcoded 5' primer and a J-beta primer mix were used. TCRdb reprocessed the 5' RACE reads via MiXCR and lists one record per CDR3 protein. The repertoire consists of around 1,100,000 distinct CDR3 sequences, with roughly two fifths occurring once and the leading ten covering around 14%. The material sequenced was blood. The receptor set was obtained from a man aged 18 to 30 in good health.

This clonotype has just a few counts. The chain joins TRBV20-1 to TRBJ2-4; 8 bases align to TRBD1. The DNA end is more similar to TRBJ2-7, so the J call may be wrong. The CDR3 has 14 residues. Germline-derived CDR1 and CDR2 are DFQATT and SNEGSKA (reference sequence). The CDR3 nucleotides are TGCAGTGCTAGAAAAGGACAGGGAAGGAACGAGCAGTACTTC. Its translation is CSARKGQGRNEQYF.

The sample holds a few counts of this clonotype. The chain uses TRBV7-8 and TRBJ2-3, with 10 bases matching TRBD2. Germline CDR1 and CDR2: SGHVS and FQNEAQ. V dropped 5 bases and J dropped 5; count of bases not matched to a gene: 7. There are 15 residues in the CDR3. The chain's CDR3 is CASSKAGGRRDTQYF. CDR3 DNA sequence: TGTGCCAGCAGCAAAGCGGGGGGGCGAAGAGATACGCAGTATTTT.

The chain carries TRBV7-9 and TRBJ1-2; TRBD1 matches 9 bases. CDR3 length equals 17 residues. V was pared by 5 bases and J by 6 bases, with 16 bases of the junction left unmatched. In germline, CDR1 is SEHNR, CDR2 FQNEAQ (reference sequence). Here the CDR3 DNA reads TGTGCCAGCAGCGCCCCGAGGGACCGGGGACAGGGACATGGCTACACCTTC. Its translation: CASSAPRDRGQGHGYTF.

This clonotype was counted a few times. The chain employs TRBV20-1 and TRBJ2-1, with a possible D match to TRBD2 (7 bases). The CDR3 spans 16 residues. Germline V lookup: CDR1 DFQATT, CDR2 SNEGSKA (reference sequence). V gave up 5 bases and J gave up 0 bases, with 17 bases separating them. The chain's CDR3 is CSAGWGGPRSYNEQFF. The CDR3 nucleotides read TGCAGTGCTGGGTGGGGGGGGCCGCGCTCCTACAATGAGCAGTTCTTC.

Details on this clonotype: One junction end disagrees with the germline gene, perhaps due to a read error. This sequence joins TRBV6-2 or TRBV6-3 and TRBJ2-1, with TRBD2 identical over 8 bases. Per the germline V gene, CDR1 is MNHEY and CDR2 is SVGEGT. This CDR3 is built from 18 residues. DNA of the CDR3: TGTGCCAGCACCGACGGGCGGGGGGCCCTCCCCTCCTACAGTGAGCAGTTCTTC. This gives the protein CASTDGRGALPSYSEQFF.

This rearrangement joins TRBV5-1 to TRBJ1-1, with 8 positions matching TRBD1. From germline, CDR1 is SGHRS and CDR2 YFSETQ. With 7 bases clipped from V and 8 bases from J, the junction kept 4 bases outside the gene matches. The CDR3 is made up of 11 amino acids. The CDR3 coding sequence is TGCGCCAGCCGACAGGGGATCGAAGCTTTCTTT. It yields the protein CASRQGIEAFF. Complete variable domain (other parts from reference TRBV5-1 and TRBJ1-1): KAGVTQTPRYLIKTRGQQVTLSCSPISGHRSVSWYQQTPGQGLQFLFEYFSETQRNKGNFPGRFSGRQFSNSRSEMNVSTLELGDSALYLCASRQGIEAFFGQGTRLTVV.

The sample holds many counts of this clonotype. The V call is TRBV18, the J call TRBJ1-1; D gene unclear. Germline CDR1 KGHSH, CDR2 LQKENI. The germline V and J ends were trimmed by 5 bases and 0 bases, with 4 bases remaining between them. The CDR3 spans 12 residues. CDR3 bases: TGTGCCAGCTCATCGATGAACACTGAAGCTTTCTTT. Translated, it gives CASSSMNTEAFF.

This rearrangement joins TRBV2 to TRBJ2-3; D is perhaps TRBD2 (6 bases). CDR1 and CDR2 from the germline V gene are SNHLY and FYNNEI. The CDR3 has 16 residues. With 7 bases removed from V and 8 bases from J, the gap between germline ends came to 25 bases. CDR3 in DNA: TGTGCCAGCACCTACCCTGCGGGGATAGGGTTAGGTACGCAGTATTTT. This sequence encodes CASTYPAGIGLGTQYF. The full variable domain, completed using reference TRBV2 and TRBJ2-3, is EPEVTQTPSHQVTQMGQEVILRCVPISNHLYFYWYRQILGQKVEFLVSFYNNEISEKSEIFDDQFSVERPDGSNFTLKIRSTKLEDSAMYFCASTYPAGIGLGTQYFGPGTRLTVL.

This chain uses TRBV4-2 with TRBJ1-2; 9 nucleotides match TRBD1. Per germline, CDR1 LGHNA and CDR2 YNFKEQ. The CDR3 consists of 14 residues. J lost 11 bases, V lost 0 bases, and 7 bases had no gene match. The CDR3 DNA sequence: TGTGCCAGCAGCCAAGAGAGGCCGGGACAGGGATACACCTTC. Residues: CASSQERPGQGYTF.

The V gene is TRBV7-9, the J gene TRBJ1-4, with a weak D call TRBD1 (5 bases). V lost 7 bases and J 7 bases, leaving 13 bases between the germline ends. Germline V gives CDR1 SEHNR, CDR2 FQNEAQ (reference sequence). The CDR3 extends over 13 amino acids. The CDR3, as DNA: TGTGCCAGCAATGGGGAGGGGAGTGAAAAACTGTTTTTT. It specifies CASNGEGSEKLFF.

The sample holds a few counts of this clonotype. V usage is TRBV19 and J usage is TRBJ1-2; D gene ambiguous. The V and J ends lost 4 bases and 6 bases respectively, with 18 bases between them. This CDR3 region has 15 residues. Germline CDR1 and CDR2: LNHDA and SQIVND (reference sequence). CDR3 protein: CASSKRTGLGDGYTF. The CDR3 bases are TGTGCCAGTAGTAAACGAACGGGTCTTGGGGATGGCTACACCTTC. Supplemented by reference TRBV19 and TRBJ1-2, the full variable domain reads DGGITQSPKYLFRKEGQNVTLSCEQNLNHDAMYWYRQDPGQGLRLIYYSQIVNDFQKGDIAEGYSVSREKKESFPLTVTSAQKNPTAFYLCASSKRTGLGDGYTFGSGTRLTVV.

This chain connects TRBV7-9 to TRBJ1-1, with D possibly TRBD1 on 5 matching bases. Germline lookup yields CDR1 SEHNR and CDR2 FQNEAQ (reference sequence). V was clipped by 6 bases and J by 0 bases, with 14 bases between them. The CDR3 totals 15 residues. The CDR3 spells CASSLGHPMNTEAFF. The CDR3 nucleotides read TGTGCCAGCAGTCTAGGACACCCCATGAACACTGAAGCTTTCTTT. Drawing the rest from reference TRBV7-9 and TRBJ1-1, the complete variable domain is DTGVSQNPRHKITKRGQNVTFRCDPISEHNRLYWYRQTLGQGPEFLTYFQNEAQLEKSRLLSDRFSAERPKGSFSTLEIQRTEQGDSAMYLCASSLGHPMNTEAFFGQGTRLTVV.

In this sample, this clonotype turned up a few times. The J gene is TRBJ2-7, the V gene TRBV6-5; 9 bases fit TRBD1. V lost 6 bases to trimming and J lost 3 bases; unmatched junction nucleotides: 9. The CDR3 is made up of 15 amino acids. Germline V gene sequence: CDR1 MNHEY, CDR2 SVGAGI. CDR3 DNA sequence: TGTGCCAGCAGATACCGGGACAGGGACATCTACGAGCAGTACTTC. It codes for CASRYRDRDIYEQYF.

V usage is TRBV27 and J usage is TRBJ2-1; no reliable D call. Trimming took 2 bases from V and 8 from J, leaving 16 bases between them. CDR3 size: 15 residues. Germline CDR1 is MNHEY and CDR2 is SMNVEV (reference sequence). CDR3 region: CASSLQWLTRDEQFF. In DNA, the CDR3 is TGTGCCAGCAGTTTACAGTGGCTTACTCGGGATGAGCAGTTCTTC.

This clonotype was counted a few times. CDR3 in DNA: TGCAGTGCCTGGACAGATAATACTAACTATGGCTACACCTTC. Amino acids: CSAWTDNTNYGYTF. J is TRBJ1-2 and V is TRBV20-1, with D perhaps TRBD1 (6 bases). The CDR3 has 14 amino acids. Germline V gene data show CDR1 as DFQATT and CDR2 as SNEGSKA (reference sequence). The germline V and J ends were trimmed by 6 bases and 0 bases, with 14 bases remaining between them.

The chain is built from TRBV6-2 or TRBV6-3 and TRBJ2-7; 7 positions match TRBD1. Germline trimming cut 6 bases from V and 0 bases from J; bases unmatched to any gene: 5. The CDR3 is 14 amino acids. From germline, CDR1 is MNHEY and CDR2 SVGEGT. CDR3 region: CASSTTGTSYEQYF. DNA for the CDR3: TGTGCCAGCAGCACGACAGGGACCTCCTACGAGCAGTACTTC.

This clonotype turned up a few times. J is TRBJ2-3 and V is TRBV12-3 or TRBV12-4, with 7 bases that match TRBD2. The CDR3 contains 14 residues. Unmatched junction bases numbered 14, after V lost 6 bases and J lost 11 bases. The chain's CDR3 is CASRERDGEGMQYF. The CDR3 region has the DNA TGTGCCAGCAGAGAAAGGGACGGGGAGGGTATGCAGTATTTT.

This chain connects TRBV6-6 to TRBJ2-7, with D unclear. Germline CDR1 MNHNY, CDR2 SVGAGI (reference sequence). Trimming took 0 bases from V and 2 from J, leaving 5 bases between them. The CDR3 covers 13 residues. Here the CDR3 reads CASSYSEAYEQYF. CDR3 sequence (DNA): TGTGCCAGCAGTTACTCGGAAGCCTACGAGCAGTACTTC.

CDR3: CASSEYNGYGYTF. The CDR3 bases are TGTGCCAGCAGTGAATATAATGGCTATGGCTACACCTTC. The gene calls are TRBV25-1 and TRBJ1-2; no definite D call. Looked up from germline, CDR1 is MGHDK and CDR2 is SYGVNS. V was shortened by 0 bases and J by 4 bases, with 6 bases between the two germline ends. The CDR3 has 13 amino acids.